These T cell receptor beta chains were read from a single sample in a study of PD-1 blockade in classical Hodgkin lymphoma. Some clones are missing from TCRdb's copy, which holds only in-frame ones; the method was immunoSEQ multiplex PCR. The data hold roughly 18,000 clones, with approximately 80% observed a single time. Sample: peripheral blood mononuclear cells (PBMCs), taken before the fourth cycle of nivolumab. These receptors were taken from a human donor with classical Hodgkin lymphoma. The CDR3 runs from the conserved cysteine through the conserved F or W. D genes are given only for firm matches. The listing skips clone size in some rows; elsewhere it reads once, few, many or a size class.

TGTGCCAGCAGCCTCGGGAGCGGGGGTTTCAATGAGCAGTTCTTC | CASSLGSGGFNEQFF | TRBD2 | TRBJ2-1 | TRBV9 | NA
TGCGCCAGCAGCCCCGGGACTAGCGGGGGGGCCGATGAGCAGTTCTTC | CASSPGTSGGADEQFF | TRBD2 | TRBJ2-1 | TRBV5-1 | few
TGCGCCAGCTGCGCAGGGGGCGAAGGTGAGACCCAGTACTTC | CASCAGGEGETQYF | TRBD1 | TRBJ2-5 | TRBV5-1 | NA
TGTGCCAGCAGTGACTCCACTAGCCGTAGACGCAGTGAGCAGTTCTTC | CASSDSTSRRRSEQFF | NA | TRBJ2-1 | TRBV6-4 | NA
TGTGCCAGCACCTTGCGGACTAGCGGGGGCTACAATGAGCAGTTCTTC | CASTLRTSGGYNEQFF | TRBD2 | TRBJ2-1 | TRBV5-5 | NA
TGCGCCAGCAGCCAAGTCCGATCTAATGAAAAACTGTTTTTT | CASSQVRSNEKLFF | NA | TRBJ1-4 | TRBV4-1 | NA
TGCGCCAGCAGCTTGGGAGGCGGAGAGACCCAGTACTTC | CASSLGGGETQYF | NA | TRBJ2-5 | TRBV5-1 | NA
TGCGCCAGCAGCTTGTCCCTTAGCGGGGTCACAGATACGCAGTATTTT | CASSLSLSGVTDTQYF | TRBD2 | TRBJ2-3 | TRBV5-1 | NA
TGTGCCAGCAGCCGTTCGGGGGGAATTAACTATGGCTACACCTTC | CASSRSGGINYGYTF | NA | TRBJ1-2 | TRBV7-9 | NA
TGTGCCTGGAGTGTTAACAGGGGAGACACCATATATTTT | CAWSVNRGDTIYF | TRBD1 | TRBJ1-3 | TRBV30 | NA
TGTGCCAGCAGCTTGGATGGGGACCTTAATGAAAAACTGTTTTTT | CASSLDGDLNEKLFF | NA | TRBJ1-4 | TRBV5-6 | NA
TGTGCCACCAGCAGATTAAGTGTTCCGCGACAGGGGGGAAATGAGCAGTTCTTC | CATSRLSVPRQGGNEQFF | TRBD1 | TRBJ2-1 | TRBV15 | NA
TGTGCCAGCAGCGCCTCAGACAGGGGTTTTATAGGCTACACCTTC | CASSASDRGFIGYTF | TRBD1 | TRBJ1-2 | TRBV7-2 | NA
TGTGCCAGCAGCTTAAGACTAGCGGCGGCCAGAAGCTCCTACAATGAGCAGTTCTTC | CASSLRLAAARSSYNEQFF | TRBD2 | TRBJ2-1 | TRBV7-2 | NA
TGTGCCAGCAGCTTAGTAGCAGGGAGGGAGACCCAGTACTTC | CASSLVAGRETQYF | NA | TRBJ2-5 | TRBV11-2 | few
TGTGCCAGCAGTTACTCAACGGTCTCTGGAAACACCATATATTTT | CASSYSTVSGNTIYF | NA | TRBJ1-3 | TRBV6-5 | NA
TGTGCCAGCAGTCGCCGGAAGAACACTGAAGCTTTCTTT | CASSRRKNTEAFF | NA | TRBJ1-1 | TRBV6-5 | NA
TGTGCCAGCAGCTTAGACAGGGGACCGGGAAACACCATATATTTT | CASSLDRGPGNTIYF | TRBD1 | TRBJ1-3 | TRBV5-6 | NA
TGTGCCAGCATTAGTGGGATGAACACTGAAGCTTTCTTT | CASISGMNTEAFF | NA | TRBJ1-1 | TRBV28 | NA
TGTGCCAGCAGCTATGTACCGGGACTAGTAAACTCACCCCTCCACTTT | CASSYVPGLVNSPLHF | NA | TRBJ1-6 | TRBV7-9 | medium-sized
TGTGCCAGCAGCCCGTGGACAGGGGCCACCGGGGAGCTGTTTTTT | CASSPWTGATGELFF | TRBD1 | TRBJ2-2 | TRBV5-4 | medium-sized
TGTGCCAGCAGTGAAGGGGTGACTAGAGGCCAAAATGAGCAGTTCTTC | CASSEGVTRGQNEQFF | NA | TRBJ2-1 | TRBV6-1 | NA
TGTGCCAGCAGCCAAGGGACAGGACGCAATCAGCCCCAGCATTTT | CASSQGTGRNQPQHF | TRBD1 | TRBJ1-5 | TRBV7-8 | NA
TGTGCCAGCAGTTCCCTAGGGGCGGTGAACACTGAAGCTTTCTTT | CASSSLGAVNTEAFF | NA | TRBJ1-1 | TRBV27 | NA